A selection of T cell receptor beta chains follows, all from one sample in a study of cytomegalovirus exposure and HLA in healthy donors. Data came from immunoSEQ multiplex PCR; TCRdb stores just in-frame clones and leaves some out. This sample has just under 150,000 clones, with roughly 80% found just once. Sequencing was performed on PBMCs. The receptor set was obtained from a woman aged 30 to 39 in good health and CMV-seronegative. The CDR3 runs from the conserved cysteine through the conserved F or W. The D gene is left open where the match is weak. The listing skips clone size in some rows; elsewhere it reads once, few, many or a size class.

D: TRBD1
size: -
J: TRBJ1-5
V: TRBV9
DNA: TGTGCCAGCAGCAGTACAGGGGTTAGTCAGCCCCAGCATTTT
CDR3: CASSSTGVSQPQHF

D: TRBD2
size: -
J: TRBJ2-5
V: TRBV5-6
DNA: TGTGCCAGCAGCTGGACTAGCGGGGGAGAGACCCAGTACTTC
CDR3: CASSWTSGGETQYF

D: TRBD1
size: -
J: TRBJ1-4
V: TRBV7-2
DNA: TGTGCCAGCAGCCCGCCAGGGGGTGAAAAACTGTTTTTT
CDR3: CASSPPGGEKLFF

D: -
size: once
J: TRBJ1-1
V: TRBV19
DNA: TGTGCCAGTAGCACGGTTAATAGCCGGGGGGCTTTCTTT
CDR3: CASSTVNSRGAFF

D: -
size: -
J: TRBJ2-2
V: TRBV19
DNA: TGTGCCAGTAGTATAGGCAGGGTAAACACCGGGGAGCTGTTTTTT
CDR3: CASSIGRVNTGELFF

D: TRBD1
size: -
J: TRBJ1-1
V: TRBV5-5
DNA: TGTGCCAGCAGCGCTTGGGGACAGAAGAACACTGAAGCTTTCTTT
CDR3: CASSAWGQKNTEAFF

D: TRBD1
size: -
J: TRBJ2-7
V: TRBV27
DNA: TGTGCCAGCAGCTCCCTCGGGACAGCAAACTACGAGCAGTACTTC
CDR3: CASSSLGTANYEQYF

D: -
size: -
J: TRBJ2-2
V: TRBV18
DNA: TGTGCCAGCTCACCCAGGGGTGACGGGGAGCTGTTTTTT
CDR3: CASSPRGDGELFF

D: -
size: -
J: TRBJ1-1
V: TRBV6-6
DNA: TGTGCCTGCAGTGCGGGGGGGGGCACTGAAGCTTTCTTT
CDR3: CACSAGGGTEAFF

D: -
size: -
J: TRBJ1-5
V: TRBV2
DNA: TGTGCCAGCAGCGAACAGGGCGCTTGGGATCAGCCCCAGCATTTT
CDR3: CASSEQGAWDQPQHF

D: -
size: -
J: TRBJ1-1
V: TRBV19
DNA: TGTGCCAGTAGTGCGGGTTTCGGCACTGAAGCTTTCTTT
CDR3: CASSAGFGTEAFF

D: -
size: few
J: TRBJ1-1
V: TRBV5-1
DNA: TGCGCCAGCAACCCGATCGGAGCAGGGGAGGGCACTGAAGCTTTCTTT
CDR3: CASNPIGAGEGTEAFF

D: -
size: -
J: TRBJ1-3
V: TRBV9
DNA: TGTGCCAGCAGCGTAGCTTCCTCTGGAAACACCATATATTTT
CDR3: CASSVASSGNTIYF

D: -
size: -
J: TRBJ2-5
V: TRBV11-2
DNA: TGTGCCAGCAGCTTAAGGCTAGCGCGACAAGAGACCCAGTACTTC
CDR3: CASSLRLARQETQYF

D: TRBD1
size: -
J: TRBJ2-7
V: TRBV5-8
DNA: TGTGCCAGCAGCTCCACCGCCGGGGCAGGGGGCATCGGCGAGCAGTACTTC
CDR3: CASSSTAGAGGIGEQYF

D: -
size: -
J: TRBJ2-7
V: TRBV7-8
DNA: TGTGCCAGCAGCTTAGGTGCTATGCTCTACGAGCAGTACTTC
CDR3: CASSLGAMLYEQYF

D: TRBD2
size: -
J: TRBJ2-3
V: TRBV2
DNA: TGTGCCAGCTTTAGCGGGAGTCGGTTTAGGTTGGATACGCAGTATTTT
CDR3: CASFSGSRFRLDTQYF

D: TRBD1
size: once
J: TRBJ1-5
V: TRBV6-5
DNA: TGTGCCAGCCGAGGGACAGCCTATAGCAATCAGCCCCAGCATTTT
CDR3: CASRGTAYSNQPQHF

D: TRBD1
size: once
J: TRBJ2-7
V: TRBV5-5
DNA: TGTGCCCTCGGAGGGGACAGGGGGGGGCAGTACTTC
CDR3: CALGGDRGGQYF

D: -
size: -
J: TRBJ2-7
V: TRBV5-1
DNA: TGCGCCAGCAGCTTAGGGGGACCGAGTGGATTCAAGGAATACGAGCAGTACTTC
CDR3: CASSLGGPSGFKEYEQYF

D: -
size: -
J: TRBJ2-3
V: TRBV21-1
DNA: TGTGCCAGCAGCAAAAACGGGAGATCGGATACGCAGTATTTT
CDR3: CASSKNGRSDTQYF

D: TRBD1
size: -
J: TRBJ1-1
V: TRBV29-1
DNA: TGCAGCGCCCGGGACAGGGGAGGCACTGAAGCTTTCTTT
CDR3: CSARDRGGTEAFF

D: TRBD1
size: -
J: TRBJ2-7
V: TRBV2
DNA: TGTGCCAGCAGTATGACAGGGCCTTCCACCTACGAGCAGTACTTC
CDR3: CASSMTGPSTYEQYF

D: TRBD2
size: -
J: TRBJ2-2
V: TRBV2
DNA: TGTGCCAGCAGTAAAGAAAGCGGGAGGGCCACCGGGGAGCTGTTTTTT
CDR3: CASSKESGRATGELFF

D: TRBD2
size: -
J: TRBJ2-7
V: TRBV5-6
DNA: TGTGCCAGCAGCTCAACCACTAGCGGGAAAGGCTCCGAGCAGTACTTC
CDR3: CASSSTTSGKGSEQYF

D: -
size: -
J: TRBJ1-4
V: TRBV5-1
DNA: TGCGCCAGCAGCTTCGACAGGCTAACTAATGAAAAACTGTTTTTT
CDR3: CASSFDRLTNEKLFF

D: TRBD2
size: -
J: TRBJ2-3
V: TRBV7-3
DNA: TGTGCCAGCAGCACAGGATCTAGCGGTTTCACAGATACGCAGTATTTT
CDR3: CASSTGSSGFTDTQYF